This T cell receptor beta chain was captured by sequencing in a study of cytomegalovirus exposure and HLA in healthy donors. Study as a whole: The 90 to 150 validation repertoires were produced on the same platform as the 700 or so repertoires of the first cohort. This was reported in a later analysis. Overall study findings and caveats: The tendency of first-cohort TCR clusters to co-occur in the 130 or so validation repertoires was identified by a subsequent analysis. Cytomegalovirus association was listed for 164 TCR beta chains.

Some clones are missing from TCRdb's copy, which holds only in-frame ones; the method was immunoSEQ multiplex PCR. The sample shows over 120,000 clones, about 94% of them seen only once. CDR1 is MNHEY, CDR2 SMNVEV, per germline (reference sequence). The CDR3 runs 15 residues. V dropped 5 bases and J dropped 2; count of bases not matched to a gene: 4. A note on this clone: The antigen is unknown.

The sequenced sample was PBMCs. The genes are TRBV27 and TRBJ2-5, with TRBD2 identical over 11 bases. This receptor was taken from a man between 18 and 35 years old in good health and CMV-seropositive. This chain's CDR3 is CASSLSGRAQETQYF. The CDR3 nucleotides are TGTGCCAGCAGTCTTAGCGGGAGGGCTCAAGAGACCCAGTACTTC.